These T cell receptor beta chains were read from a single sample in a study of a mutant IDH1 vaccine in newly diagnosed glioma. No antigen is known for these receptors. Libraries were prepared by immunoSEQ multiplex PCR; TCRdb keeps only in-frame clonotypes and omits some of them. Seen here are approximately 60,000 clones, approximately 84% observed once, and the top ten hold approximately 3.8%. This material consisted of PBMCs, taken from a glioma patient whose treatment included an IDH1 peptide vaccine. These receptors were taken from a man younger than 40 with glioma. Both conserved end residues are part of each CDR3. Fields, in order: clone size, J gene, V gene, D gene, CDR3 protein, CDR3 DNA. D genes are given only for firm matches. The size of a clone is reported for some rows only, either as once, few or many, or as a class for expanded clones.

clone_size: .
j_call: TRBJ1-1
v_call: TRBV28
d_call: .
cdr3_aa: CASSLGGRGGEAFF
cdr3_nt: TGTGCCAGCAGTTTAGGGGGCAGGGGTGGAGAAGCTTTCTTT

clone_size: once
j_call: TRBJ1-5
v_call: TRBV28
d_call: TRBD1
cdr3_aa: CASSLSEFRGQGRNQPQHF
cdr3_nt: TGTGCCAGCAGTTTATCCGAATTTCGGGGACAGGGGCGAAATCAGCCCCAGCATTTT

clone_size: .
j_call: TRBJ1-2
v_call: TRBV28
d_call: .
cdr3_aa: CASSLIWRADLSNYGYTF
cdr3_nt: TGTGCCAGCAGTTTAATTTGGAGAGCAGATTTATCTAACTATGGCTACACCTTC

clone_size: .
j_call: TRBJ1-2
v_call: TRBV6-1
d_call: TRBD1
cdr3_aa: CASRRTGPGVYGYTF
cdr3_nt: TGTGCCAGCAGAAGGACAGGGCCAGGAGTCTATGGCTACACCTTC

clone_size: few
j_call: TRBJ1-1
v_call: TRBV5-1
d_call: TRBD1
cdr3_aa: CASSPGQGGTEAFF
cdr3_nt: TGCGCCAGCAGCCCGGGACAGGGTGGGACTGAAGCTTTCTTT

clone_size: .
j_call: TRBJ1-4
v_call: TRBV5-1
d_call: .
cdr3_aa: CASSLERRGNEKLFF
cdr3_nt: TGCGCCAGCAGCTTGGAACGAAGGGGTAATGAAAAACTGTTTTTT

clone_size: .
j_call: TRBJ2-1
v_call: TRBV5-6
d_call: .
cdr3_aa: CASSFSGTAGRYKEFF
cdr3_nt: TGTGCCAGCAGCTTTTCCGGGACGGCCGGCCGGTATAAGGAGTTCTTC

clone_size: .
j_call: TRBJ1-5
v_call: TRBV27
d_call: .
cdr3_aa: CASGAPGQNNQPQHF
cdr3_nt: TGTGCCAGCGGTGCACCCGGACAGAACAATCAGCCCCAGCATTTT

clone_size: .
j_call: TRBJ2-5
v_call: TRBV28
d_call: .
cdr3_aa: CATRQIHRETQYF
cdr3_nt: TGTGCCACCCGACAAATCCACAGGGAGACCCAGTACTTC

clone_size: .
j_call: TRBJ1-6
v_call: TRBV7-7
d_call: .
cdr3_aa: CASSRTDNSPLHF
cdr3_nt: TGTGCCAGCAGCAGGACGGATAATTCACCCCTCCACTTT

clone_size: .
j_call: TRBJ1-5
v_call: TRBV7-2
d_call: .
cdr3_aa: CASSAWTASNQPQHF
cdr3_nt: TGTGCCAGCAGCGCGTGGACAGCTAGCAATCAGCCCCAGCATTTT

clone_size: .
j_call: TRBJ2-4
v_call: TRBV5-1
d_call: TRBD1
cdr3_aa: CASSLGQGVAKNIQYF
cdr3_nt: TGCGCCAGCAGCTTGGGGCAGGGGGTGGCCAAAAACATTCAGTACTTC

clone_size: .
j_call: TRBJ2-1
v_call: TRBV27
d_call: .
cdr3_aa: CASSLRGSSYNEQFF
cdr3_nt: TGTGCCAGCAGTTTAAGGGGGAGCTCCTACAATGAGCAGTTCTTC

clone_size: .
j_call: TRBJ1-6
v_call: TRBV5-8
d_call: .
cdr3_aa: CASSRKGNSPLHF
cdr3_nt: TGTGCCAGCAGCCGCAAGGGGAATTCACCCCTCCACTTT

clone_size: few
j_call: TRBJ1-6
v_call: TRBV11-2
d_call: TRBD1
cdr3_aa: CASSPRQGPNSPLHF
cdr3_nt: TGTGCCAGCAGCCCCCGACAGGGCCCAAATTCACCCCTCCACTTT

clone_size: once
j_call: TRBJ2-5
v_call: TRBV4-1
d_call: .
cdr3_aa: CASSQDRRLRDGEETQYF
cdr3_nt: TGCGCCAGCAGCCAAGATCGGCGCCTCCGGGACGGGGAAGAGACCCAGTACTTC

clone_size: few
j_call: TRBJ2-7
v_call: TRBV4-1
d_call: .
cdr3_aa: CASSQEGPSAGSDYEQYF
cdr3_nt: TGCGCCAGCAGCCAAGAAGGGCCTAGCGCGGGGAGCGACTACGAGCAGTACTTC

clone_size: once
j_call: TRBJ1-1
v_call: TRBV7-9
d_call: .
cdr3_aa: CASSLRGVGGAFF
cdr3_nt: TGTGCCAGCAGCCTACGGGGGGTGGGTGGAGCTTTCTTT

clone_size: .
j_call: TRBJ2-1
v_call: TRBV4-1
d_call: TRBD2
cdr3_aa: CASSHLSGGASVEQFF
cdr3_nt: TGCGCCAGCAGCCACCTTAGCGGGGGGGCCTCTGTTGAGCAGTTCTTC

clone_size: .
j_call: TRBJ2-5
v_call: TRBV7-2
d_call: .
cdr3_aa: CASSLGASETQYF
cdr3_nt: TGTGCCAGCAGCTTAGGGGCCAGCGAGACCCAGTACTTC

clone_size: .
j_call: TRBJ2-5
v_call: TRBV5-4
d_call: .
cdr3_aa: CASSLRDLRTQYF
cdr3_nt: TGTGCCAGCAGCTTGCGGGACCTTAGGACCCAGTACTTC

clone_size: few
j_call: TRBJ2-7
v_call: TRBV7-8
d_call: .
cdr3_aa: CASSLGGGLEGSYEQYF
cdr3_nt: TGTGCCAGCAGCTTAGGAGGCGGATTAGAGGGCTCCTACGAGCAGTACTTC

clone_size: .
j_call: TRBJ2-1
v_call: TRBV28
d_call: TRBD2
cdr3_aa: CASSLHFLAGDGNEQFF
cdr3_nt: TGTGCCAGCAGTTTACATTTTCTAGCGGGGGATGGCAATGAGCAGTTCTTC

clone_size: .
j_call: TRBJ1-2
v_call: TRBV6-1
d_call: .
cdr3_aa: CASRDKQVNYGYTF
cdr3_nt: TGTGCCAGCAGGGATAAACAGGTTAACTATGGCTACACCTTC

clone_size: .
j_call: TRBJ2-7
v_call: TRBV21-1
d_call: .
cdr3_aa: CASSNQGRISYEQYF
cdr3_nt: TGTGCCAGCAGCAACCAAGGGAGGATTTCCTACGAGCAGTACTTC

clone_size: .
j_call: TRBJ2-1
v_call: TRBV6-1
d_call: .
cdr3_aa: CASTPVGSYNEQFF
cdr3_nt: TGTGCCAGCACCCCCGTTGGATCCTACAATGAGCAGTTCTTC

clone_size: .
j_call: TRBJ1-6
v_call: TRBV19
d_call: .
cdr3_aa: CASRPAGGPDNSPLHF
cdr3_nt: TGTGCCAGTAGACCCGCGGGGGGCCCAGATAATTCACCCCTCCACTTT

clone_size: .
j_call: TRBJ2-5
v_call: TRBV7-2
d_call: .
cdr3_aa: CASSLAGWRETQYF
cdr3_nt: TGTGCCAGCAGCTTAGCGGGGTGGCGGGAGACCCAGTACTTC

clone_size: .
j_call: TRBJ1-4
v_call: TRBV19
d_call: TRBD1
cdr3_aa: CASSNQGADEKLFF
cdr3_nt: TGTGCCAGTAGTAATCAGGGGGCGGATGAAAAGCTGTTTTTT

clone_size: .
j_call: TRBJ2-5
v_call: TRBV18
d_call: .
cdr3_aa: CASSPPREETQYF
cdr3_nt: TGTGCCAGCTCACCACCACGGGAGGAGACCCAGTACTTC

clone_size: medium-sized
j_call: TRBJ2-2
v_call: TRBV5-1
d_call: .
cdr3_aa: CASSLEGAGELFF
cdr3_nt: TGCGCCAGCAGCTTGGAGGGTGCCGGGGAGCTGTTTTTT

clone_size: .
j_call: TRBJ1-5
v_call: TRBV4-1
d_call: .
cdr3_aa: CASRLFFSDGVQPQHF
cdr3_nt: TGCGCCAGCAGACTGTTCTTCTCGGACGGGGTTCAGCCCCAGCATTTT

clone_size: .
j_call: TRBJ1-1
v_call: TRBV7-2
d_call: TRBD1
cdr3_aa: CASSPPGQGIWGTEAFF
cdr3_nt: TGTGCCAGCAGCCCTCCGGGACAGGGTATCTGGGGCACTGAAGCTTTCTTT

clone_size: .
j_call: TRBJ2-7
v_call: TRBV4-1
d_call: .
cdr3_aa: CASSQDSGSYEQYF
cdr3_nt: TGCGCCAGCAGCCAAGATTCAGGGTCCTACGAGCAGTACTTC

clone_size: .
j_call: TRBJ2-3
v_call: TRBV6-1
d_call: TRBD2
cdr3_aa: CASSDGGLAGGSTDTQYF
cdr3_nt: TGTGCCAGCAGTGACGGGGGACTAGCGGGGGGCAGCACAGATACGCAGTATTTT

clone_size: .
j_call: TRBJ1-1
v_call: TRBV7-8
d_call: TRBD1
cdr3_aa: CASSSRTGARDEAFF
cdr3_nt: TGTGCCAGCAGCTCCAGGACAGGGGCAAGAGATGAAGCTTTCTTT

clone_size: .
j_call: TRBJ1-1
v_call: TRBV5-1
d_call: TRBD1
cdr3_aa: CASSFVTNQGGTEAFF
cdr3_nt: TGCGCCAGCAGTTTTGTGACGAACCAGGGGGGAACTGAAGCTTTCTTT

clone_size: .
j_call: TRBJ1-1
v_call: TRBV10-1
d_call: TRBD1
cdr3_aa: CASSESGQYLMNTEAFF
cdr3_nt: TGCGCCAGCAGTGAGTCGGGACAGTACTTGATGAACACTGAAGCTTTCTTT

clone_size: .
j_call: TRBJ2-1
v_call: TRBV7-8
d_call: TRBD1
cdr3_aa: CASSLGQGAVDEQFF
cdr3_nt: TGTGCCAGCAGCTTAGGGCAGGGGGCTGTGGATGAGCAGTTCTTC

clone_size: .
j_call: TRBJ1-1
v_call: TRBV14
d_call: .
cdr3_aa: CASSPMFGLNTEAFF
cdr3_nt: TGTGCCAGCAGCCCAATGTTTGGCCTGAACACTGAAGCTTTCTTT

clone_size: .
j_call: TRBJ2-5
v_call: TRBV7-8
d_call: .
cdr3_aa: CASSLRNKGRQETQYF
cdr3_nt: TGTGCCAGCAGCTTACGAAACAAGGGTAGGCAAGAGACCCAGTACTTC

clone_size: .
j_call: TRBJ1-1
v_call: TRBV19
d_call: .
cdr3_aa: CASSHRGKGNTEAFF
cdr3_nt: TGTGCCAGTAGTCATAGAGGGAAGGGGAACACTGAAGCTTTCTTT

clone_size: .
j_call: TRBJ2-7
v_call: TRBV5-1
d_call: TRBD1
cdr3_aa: CASSLEAGGPYEQYF
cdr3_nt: TGCGCCAGCAGCTTGGAGGCAGGGGGCCCTTACGAGCAGTACTTC